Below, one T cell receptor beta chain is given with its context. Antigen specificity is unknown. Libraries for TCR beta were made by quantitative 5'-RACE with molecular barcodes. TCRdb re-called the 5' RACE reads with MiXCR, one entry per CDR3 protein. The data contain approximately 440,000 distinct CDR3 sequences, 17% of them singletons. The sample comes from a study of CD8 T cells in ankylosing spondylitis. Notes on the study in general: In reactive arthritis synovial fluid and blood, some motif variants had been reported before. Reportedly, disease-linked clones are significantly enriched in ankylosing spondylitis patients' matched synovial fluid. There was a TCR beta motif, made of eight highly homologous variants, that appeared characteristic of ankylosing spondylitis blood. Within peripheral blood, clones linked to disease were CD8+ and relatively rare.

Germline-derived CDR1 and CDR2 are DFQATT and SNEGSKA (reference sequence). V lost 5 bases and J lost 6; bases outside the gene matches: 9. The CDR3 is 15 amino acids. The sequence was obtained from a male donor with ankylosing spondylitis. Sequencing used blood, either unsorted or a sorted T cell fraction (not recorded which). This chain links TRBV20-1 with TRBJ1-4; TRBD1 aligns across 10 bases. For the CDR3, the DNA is TGCAGTGCTCACTCCTCGGGGACAGGGGATGAAAAACTGTTTTTT. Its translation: CSAHSSGTGDEKLFF.